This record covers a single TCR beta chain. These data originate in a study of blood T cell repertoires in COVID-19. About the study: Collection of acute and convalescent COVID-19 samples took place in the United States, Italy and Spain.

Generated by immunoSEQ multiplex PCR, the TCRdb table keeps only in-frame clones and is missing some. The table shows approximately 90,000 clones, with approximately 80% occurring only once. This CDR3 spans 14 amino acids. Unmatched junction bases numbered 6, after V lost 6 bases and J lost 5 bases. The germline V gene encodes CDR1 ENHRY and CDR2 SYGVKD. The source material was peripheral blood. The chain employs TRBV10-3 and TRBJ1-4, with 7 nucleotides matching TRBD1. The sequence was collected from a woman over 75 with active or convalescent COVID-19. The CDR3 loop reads CAISRQGVNEKLFF. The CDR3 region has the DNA TGTGCCATCAGCCGACAGGGTGTGAATGAAAAACTGTTTTTT.